This passage covers 8 T cell receptor beta chains from one sample sequenced in a study of glioma-infiltrating T cells after dendritic cell vaccination. The time point denotes: after dendritic cell vaccination, including at tumor progression/relapse. Clones were read by immunoSEQ multiplex PCR, and TCRdb kept only the in-frame ones, dropping some. The repertoire holds about 87,000 clones, with 83% as singletons. The sample here was blood, taken after dendritic cell vaccination. These receptors were obtained from a human donor with glioblastoma.

The chain has TRBV5-1 and TRBJ1-1; maybe TRBD1 (6 bases). Trimming left V 4 bases short and J 0 bases short, with 13 bases between. The length of the CDR3 is 15 residues. Germline V gene data show CDR1 as SGHRS and CDR2 as YFSETQ. This CDR3 is CASSVLTGMNTEAFF. In DNA, the CDR3 is TGCGCCAGCAGCGTATTGACAGGAATGAACACTGAAGCTTTCTTT.

The chain has TRBV4-2 and TRBJ1-5; 8 bases align to TRBD1. Germline values: CDR1 LGHNA, CDR2 YNFKEQ. The CDR3 sequence is 16 residues long. The V and J ends lost 4 bases and 8 bases, in that order; junction bases with no gene match: 13. The CDR3 coding sequence is TGTGCCAGCAGCCGAAAGCTACAGGGGGAGGAGGAGCCCCAGCATTTT. Amino acid sequence: CASSRKLQGEEEPQHF.

The CDR3 bases are TGTGCCAGCAGCCAGGGGGCGGGGGCCGCCTACGAGCAGTACTTC. Amino acid sequence: CASSQGAGAAYEQYF. This sequence joins TRBV7-3 and TRBJ2-7; D is possibly TRBD1 (8 bases). CDR3 length: 15 residues. The V and J ends lost 5 bases and 2 bases respectively, with 16 bases between them. Germline V lookup: CDR1 SGHTA, CDR2 FQGTGA.

CDR3 DNA: TGTGCCAGCAGCCAAGATAGGGAGAGCACCGGGGAGCTGTTTTTT. Its translation: CASSQDRESTGELFF. The chain combines TRBV4-2 with TRBJ2-2; D may be TRBD2 (5 bases). CDR3 length: 15 amino acids. From germline, CDR1 is LGHNA and CDR2 YNFKEQ. With 0 bases removed from V and 4 bases from J, the gap between germline ends came to 9 bases.

The J gene is TRBJ1-6, the V gene TRBV27; no firm D call. CDR1 and CDR2 (germline): MNHEY, SMNVEV (reference sequence). The CDR3 extends over 15 amino acids. Trimming removed 6 bases at V and 7 bases at J, with 16 bases between. The CDR3 coding sequence is TGTGCCAGCAGACAACAACCTACTACGAATTCACCCCTCCACTTT. Translated: CASRQQPTTNSPLHF.

The chain is built from TRBV7-2 and TRBJ2-1; 9 nucleotides line up with TRBD2. CDR1 and CDR2 from the germline V gene are SGHTA and FQGNSA. V was pared by 2 bases and J by 7 bases, with 6 bases of the junction left unmatched. The CDR3 is made up of 15 amino acids. Here the CDR3 reads CASSLSGGPSNEQFF. In nucleotides, the CDR3 is TGTGCCAGCAGCTTAAGCGGGGGGCCGAGTAATGAGCAGTTCTTC.

The chain employs TRBV19 and TRBJ2-7; 7 nucleotides agree with TRBD1. Germline CDR1 and CDR2: LNHDA and SQIVND (reference sequence). V lost 1 base to trimming and J lost 0 bases; unmatched junction nucleotides: 3. CDR3 length equals 15 residues. The CDR3 DNA reads as TGTGCCAGTAGTATAGGACAGGGCCCCTCCTACGAGCAGTACTTC. Its protein product is CASSIGQGPSYEQYF.

The CDR3 bases are TGTGCCAGCAGCCCGGGTGGGACAGATACGCAGTATTTT. It yields the protein CASSPGGTDTQYF. V and J are TRBV7-3 and TRBJ2-3; D is undetermined. This CDR3 contains 13 residues. Trimming removed 5 bases from V and 3 bases from J, with 9 bases in between. Germline V gene lookup returns CDR1 SGHTA and CDR2 FQGTGA. Together with reference TRBV7-3 and TRBJ2-3, the CDR3 gives the full variable domain: GAGVSQTPSNKVTEKGKYVELRCDPISGHTALYWYRQSLGQGPEFLIYFQGTGAADDSGLPNDRFFAVRPEGSVSTLKIQRTERGDSAVYLCASSPGGTDTQYFGPGTRLTVL.